This TCR beta chain was captured in a study of T cell responses to AZD1222 COVID-19 vaccine. Findings and caveats of the study: All repertoire sampling was performed exclusively after the peak T cell response. Just six AZD1222 recipients were seropositive at baseline. Increases in Spike-specific TCR breadth and depth were seen after two AZD1222 doses.

A note on this clone: The antigen is undetermined.

Repertoires were generated with immunoSEQ multiplex PCR, while TCRdb's copy carries only in-frame clones and drops some. The data hold under 200,000 clones, with roughly nine tenths observed a single time. The germline V gene encodes CDR1 GTSNPN and CDR2 SVGIG (reference sequence). The CDR3 is made up of 14 amino acids. V lost 1 base, J lost 0 bases, and 1 base stayed unmatched. V usage is TRBV30 and J usage is TRBJ2-7; 9 nucleotides line up with TRBD1. The sequence was obtained from an adult in good health. The material sequenced was peripheral blood, taken on day 0 of AZD1222 vaccination. The CDR3 DNA reads TGTGCCTGGAGTGCGGGACAGGGCTCCTACGAGCAGTACTTC. Its protein product is CAWSAGQGSYEQYF.